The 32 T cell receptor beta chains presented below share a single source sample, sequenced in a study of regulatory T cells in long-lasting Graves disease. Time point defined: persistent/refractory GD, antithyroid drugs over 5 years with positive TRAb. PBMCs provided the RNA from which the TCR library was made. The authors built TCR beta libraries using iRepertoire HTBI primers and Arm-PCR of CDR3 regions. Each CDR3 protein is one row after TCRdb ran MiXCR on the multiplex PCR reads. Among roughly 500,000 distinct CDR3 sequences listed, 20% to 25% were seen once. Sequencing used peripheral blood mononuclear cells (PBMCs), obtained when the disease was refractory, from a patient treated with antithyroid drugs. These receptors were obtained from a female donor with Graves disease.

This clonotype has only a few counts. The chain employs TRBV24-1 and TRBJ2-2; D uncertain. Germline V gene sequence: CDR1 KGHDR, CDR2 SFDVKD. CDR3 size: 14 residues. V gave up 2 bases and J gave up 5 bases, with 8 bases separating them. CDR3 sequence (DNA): TGTGCCACCAGTGATTCTTTGGGGACCGGGGAGCTGTTTTTT. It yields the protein CATSDSLGTGELFF.

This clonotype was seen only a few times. CDR3 residues: CASSPVTNTEAFF. The CDR3 nucleotides are TGTGCCAGCAGCCCTGTTACGAACACTGAAGCTTTCTTT. The V gene is TRBV6-1, the J gene TRBJ1-1; D gene ambiguous. This CDR3 region has 13 residues. CDR1 and CDR2 (germline): MNHNS, SASEGT. V was shortened by 6 bases and J by 1 base, with 9 bases between the two germline ends.

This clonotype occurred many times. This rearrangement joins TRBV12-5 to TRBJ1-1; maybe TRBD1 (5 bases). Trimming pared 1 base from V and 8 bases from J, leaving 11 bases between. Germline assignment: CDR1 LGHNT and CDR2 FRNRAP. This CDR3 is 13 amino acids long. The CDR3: CASGLGRGFEAFF. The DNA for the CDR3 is TGTGCTAGTGGTTTGGGACGGGGGTTCGAAGCTTTCTTT.

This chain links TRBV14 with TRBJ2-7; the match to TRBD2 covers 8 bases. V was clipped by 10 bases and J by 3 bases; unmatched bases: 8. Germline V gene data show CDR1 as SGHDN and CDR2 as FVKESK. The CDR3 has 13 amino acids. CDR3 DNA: TGTGCCACCAGGGCCCGGGGGGGCTACGAGCAGTACTTC. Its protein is CATRARGGYEQYF.

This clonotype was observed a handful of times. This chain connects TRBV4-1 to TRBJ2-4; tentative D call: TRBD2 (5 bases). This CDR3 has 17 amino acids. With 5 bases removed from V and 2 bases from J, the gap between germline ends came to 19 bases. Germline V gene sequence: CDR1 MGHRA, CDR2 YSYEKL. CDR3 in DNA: TGCGCCAGCAGCTCAGGAGGTGGTCCTATGCCCAAAAACATTCAGTACTTC. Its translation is CASSSGGGPMPKNIQYF.

CDR3 sequence: CASSRQGQNNSPLHF. CDR3 DNA: TGTGCCAGCTCTCGACAGGGGCAAAATAATTCACCCCTCCACTTT. The chain couples TRBV18 to TRBJ1-6; TRBD1 agrees at 8 bases. This CDR3 comprises 15 residues. The V and J ends lost 6 bases and 5 bases, in that order; junction bases with no gene match: 6. The germline gives CDR1 KGHSH, CDR2 LQKENI.

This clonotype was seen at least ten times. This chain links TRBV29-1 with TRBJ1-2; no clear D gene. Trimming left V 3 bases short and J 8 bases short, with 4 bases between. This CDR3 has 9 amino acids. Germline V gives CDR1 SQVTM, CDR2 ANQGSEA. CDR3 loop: CSVDRGYTF. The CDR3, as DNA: TGCAGCGTTGACCGGGGCTACACCTTC.

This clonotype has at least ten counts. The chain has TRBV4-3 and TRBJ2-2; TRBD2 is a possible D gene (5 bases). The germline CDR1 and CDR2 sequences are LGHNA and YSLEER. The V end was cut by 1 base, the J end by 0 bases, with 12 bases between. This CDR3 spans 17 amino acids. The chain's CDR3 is CASSQGGRLTNTGELFF. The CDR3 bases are TGCGCCAGCAGCCAAGGAGGGAGACTCACGAACACCGGGGAGCTGTTTTTT.

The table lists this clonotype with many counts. The CDR3 DNA reads TGTGCCAGCAGTTTACGGGAGGGAACAGCGTCCCAGTACTTC. Its translation is CASSLREGTASQYF. V gene TRBV27 combines with J gene TRBJ2-5; 8 nucleotides agree with TRBD2. The germline V gene encodes CDR1 MNHEY and CDR2 SMNVEV (reference sequence). This CDR3 region has 14 residues. The V and J ends lost 2 bases and 9 bases, in that order; junction bases with no gene match: 8.

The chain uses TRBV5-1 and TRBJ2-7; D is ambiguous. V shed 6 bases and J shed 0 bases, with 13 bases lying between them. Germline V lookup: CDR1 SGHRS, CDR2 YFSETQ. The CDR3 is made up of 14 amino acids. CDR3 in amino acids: CASNPGRLSYEQYF. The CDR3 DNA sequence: TGCGCCAGCAACCCCGGAAGACTCTCCTACGAGCAGTACTTC. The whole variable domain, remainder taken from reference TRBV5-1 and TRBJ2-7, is KAGVTQTPRYLIKTRGQQVTLSCSPISGHRSVSWYQQTPGQGLQFLFEYFSETQRNKGNFPGRFSGRQFSNSRSEMNVSTLELGDSALYLCASNPGRLSYEQYFGPGTRLTVT.

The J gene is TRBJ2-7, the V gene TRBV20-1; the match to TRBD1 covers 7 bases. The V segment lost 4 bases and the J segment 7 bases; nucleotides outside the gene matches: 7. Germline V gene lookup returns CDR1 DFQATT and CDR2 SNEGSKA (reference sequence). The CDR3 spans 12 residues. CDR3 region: CSATRQGGEQYF. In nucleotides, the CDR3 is TGCAGTGCTACAAGACAGGGCGGAGAGCAGTACTTC.

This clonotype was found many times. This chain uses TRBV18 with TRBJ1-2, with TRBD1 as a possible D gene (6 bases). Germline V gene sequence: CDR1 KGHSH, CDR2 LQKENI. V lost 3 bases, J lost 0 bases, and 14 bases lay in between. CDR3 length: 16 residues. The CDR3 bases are TGTGCCAGCTCACCCGACCGGACAGTAGCTAACTATGGCTACACCTTC. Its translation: CASSPDRTVANYGYTF.

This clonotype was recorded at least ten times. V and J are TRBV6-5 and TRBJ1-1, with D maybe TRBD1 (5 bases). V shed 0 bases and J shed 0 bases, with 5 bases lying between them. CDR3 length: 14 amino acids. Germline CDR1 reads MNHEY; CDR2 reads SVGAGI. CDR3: CASSYSTVNTEAFF. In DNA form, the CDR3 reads TGTGCCAGCAGTTACTCGACAGTGAACACTGAAGCTTTCTTT.

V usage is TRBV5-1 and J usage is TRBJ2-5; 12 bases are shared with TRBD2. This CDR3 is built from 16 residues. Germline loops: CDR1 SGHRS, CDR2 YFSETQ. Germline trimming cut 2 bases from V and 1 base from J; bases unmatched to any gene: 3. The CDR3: CASSFGGLAGQETQYF. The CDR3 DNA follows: TGCGCCAGCAGCTTTGGGGGACTAGCGGGCCAAGAGACCCAGTACTTC.

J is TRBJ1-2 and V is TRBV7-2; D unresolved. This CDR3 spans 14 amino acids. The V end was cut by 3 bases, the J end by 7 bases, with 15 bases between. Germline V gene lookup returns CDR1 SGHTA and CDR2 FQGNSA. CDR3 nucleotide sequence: TGTGCCAGCAGCTTCTGGCAGGACTCGGGTGGCTACACCTTC. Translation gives CASSFWQDSGGYTF.

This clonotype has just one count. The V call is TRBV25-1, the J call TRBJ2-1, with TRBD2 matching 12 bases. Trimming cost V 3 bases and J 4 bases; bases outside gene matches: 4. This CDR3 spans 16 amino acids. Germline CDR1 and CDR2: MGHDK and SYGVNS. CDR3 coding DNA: TGTGCCAGCAGTGATGGACTAGCGGGATCTTACAATGAGCAGTTCTTC. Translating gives CASSDGLAGSYNEQFF.

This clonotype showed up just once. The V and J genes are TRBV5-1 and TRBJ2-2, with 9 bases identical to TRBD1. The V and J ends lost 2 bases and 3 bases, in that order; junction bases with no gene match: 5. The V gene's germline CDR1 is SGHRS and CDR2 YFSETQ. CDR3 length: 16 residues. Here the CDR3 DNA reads TGCGCCAGCAGCTTCCTCAGACAGGGGGACACCGGGGAGCTGTTTTTT. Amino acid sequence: CASSFLRQGDTGELFF.

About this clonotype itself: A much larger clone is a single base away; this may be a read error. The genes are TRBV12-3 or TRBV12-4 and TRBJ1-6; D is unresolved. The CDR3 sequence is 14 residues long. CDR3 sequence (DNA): TGTGCCAGCAGTTTAGGCCCCCATAATTCACTCCTCCACTTT. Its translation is CASSLGPHNSLLHF.

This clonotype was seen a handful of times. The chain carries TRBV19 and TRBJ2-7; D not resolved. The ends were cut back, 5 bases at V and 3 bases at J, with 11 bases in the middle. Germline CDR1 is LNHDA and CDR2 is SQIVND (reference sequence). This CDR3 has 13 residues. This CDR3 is CASSDPTHYEQYF. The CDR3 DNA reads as TGTGCCAGTAGTGACCCGACGCACTACGAGCAGTACTTC.

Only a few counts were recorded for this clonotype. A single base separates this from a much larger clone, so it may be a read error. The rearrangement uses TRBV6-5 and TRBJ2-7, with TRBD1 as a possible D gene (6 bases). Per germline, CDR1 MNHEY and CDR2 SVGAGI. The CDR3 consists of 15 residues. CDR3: CAGSYSGTSPNEQYF. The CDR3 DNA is TGTGCCGGCAGTTACTCCGGGACAAGTCCTAACGAGCAGTACTTC.

The CDR3 loop reads CASSGPTGLHITGELFF. CDR3 DNA sequence: TGTGCCAGCAGTGGCCCTACGGGACTTCATATTACCGGGGAGCTGTTTTTT. V gene TRBV27 combines with J gene TRBJ2-2, with D tentatively TRBD2 (6 bases). CDR1 is MNHEY, CDR2 SMNVEV, per germline (reference sequence). Trimming left V 5 bases short and J 5 bases short, with 21 bases between. The CDR3 extends over 17 amino acids.

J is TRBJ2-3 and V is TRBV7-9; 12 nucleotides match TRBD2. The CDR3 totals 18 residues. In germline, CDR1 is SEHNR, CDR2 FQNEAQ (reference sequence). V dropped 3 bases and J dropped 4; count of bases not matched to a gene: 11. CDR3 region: CASSFPRLAGDGADTQYF. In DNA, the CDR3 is TGTGCCAGCAGCTTTCCGAGACTAGCGGGAGATGGTGCAGATACGCAGTATTTT. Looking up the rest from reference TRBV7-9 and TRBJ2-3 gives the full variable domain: DTGVSQNPRHKITKRGQNVTFRCDPISEHNRLYWYRQTLGQGPEFLTYFQNEAQLEKSRLLSDRFSAERPKGSFSTLEIQRTEQGDSAMYLCASSFPRLAGDGADTQYFGPGTRLTVL.

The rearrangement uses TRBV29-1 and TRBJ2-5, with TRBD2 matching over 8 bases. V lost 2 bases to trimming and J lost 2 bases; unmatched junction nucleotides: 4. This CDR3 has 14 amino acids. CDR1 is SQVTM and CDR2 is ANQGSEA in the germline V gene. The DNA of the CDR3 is TGCAGCGTTGAACCAGCGGGGGAACAAGAGACCCAGTACTTC. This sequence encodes CSVEPAGEQETQYF.

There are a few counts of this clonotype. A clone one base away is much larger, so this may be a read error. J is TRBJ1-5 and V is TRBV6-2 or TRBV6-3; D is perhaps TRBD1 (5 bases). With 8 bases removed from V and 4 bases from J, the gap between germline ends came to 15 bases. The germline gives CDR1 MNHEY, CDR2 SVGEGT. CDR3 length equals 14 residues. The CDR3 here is CASGPGPTNQPQHF. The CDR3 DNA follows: TGTGCCAGCGGTCCGGGACCTACGAATCAGCCCCAGCATTTT.

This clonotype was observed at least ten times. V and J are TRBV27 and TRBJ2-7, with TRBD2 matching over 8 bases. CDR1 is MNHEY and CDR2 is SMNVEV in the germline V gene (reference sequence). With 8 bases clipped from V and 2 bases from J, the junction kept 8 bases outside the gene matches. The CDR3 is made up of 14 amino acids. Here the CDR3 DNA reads TGTGCCAGCCGGATCGGTAGCGGGGCCTACGAGCAGTACTTC. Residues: CASRIGSGAYEQYF.

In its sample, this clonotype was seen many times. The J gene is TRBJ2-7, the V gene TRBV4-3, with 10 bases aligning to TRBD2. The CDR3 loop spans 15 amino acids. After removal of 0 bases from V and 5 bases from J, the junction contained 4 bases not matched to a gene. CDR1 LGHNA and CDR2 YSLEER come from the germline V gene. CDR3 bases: TGCGCCAGCAGCCAAGATCGAGCGGGAGGGAACGAGCAGTACTTC. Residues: CASSQDRAGGNEQYF.

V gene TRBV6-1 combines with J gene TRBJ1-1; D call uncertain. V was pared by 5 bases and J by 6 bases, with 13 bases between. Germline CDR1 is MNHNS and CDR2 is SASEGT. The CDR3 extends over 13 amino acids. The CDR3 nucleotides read TGTGCCAGCAGTCCTTACCTCCGAGCTGAAGCTTTCTTT. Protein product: CASSPYLRAEAFF.

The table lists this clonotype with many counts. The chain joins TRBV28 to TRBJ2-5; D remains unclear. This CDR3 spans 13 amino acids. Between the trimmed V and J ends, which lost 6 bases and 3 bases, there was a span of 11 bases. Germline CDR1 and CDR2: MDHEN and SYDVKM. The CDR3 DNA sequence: TGTGCCAGCAGCCTCGTTCAGGAAGAGACCCAGTACTTC. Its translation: CASSLVQEETQYF.

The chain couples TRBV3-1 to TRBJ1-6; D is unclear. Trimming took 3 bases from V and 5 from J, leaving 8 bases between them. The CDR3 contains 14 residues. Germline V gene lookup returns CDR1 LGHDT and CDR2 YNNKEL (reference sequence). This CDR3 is CASSQTGNNSPLHF. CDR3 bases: TGTGCCAGCAGCCAGACGGGGAATAATTCACCCCTCCACTTT.

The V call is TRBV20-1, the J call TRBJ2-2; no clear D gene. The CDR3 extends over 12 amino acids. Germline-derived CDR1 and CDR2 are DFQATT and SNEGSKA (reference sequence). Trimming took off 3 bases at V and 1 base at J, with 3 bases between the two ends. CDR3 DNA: TGCAGTGCTAGTCGGAACACCGGGGAGCTGTTTTTT. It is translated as CSASRNTGELFF.

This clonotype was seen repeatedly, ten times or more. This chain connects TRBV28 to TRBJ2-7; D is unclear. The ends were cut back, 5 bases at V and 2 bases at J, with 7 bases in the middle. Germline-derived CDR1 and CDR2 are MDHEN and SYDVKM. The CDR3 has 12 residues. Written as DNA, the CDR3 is TGTGCCAGCAGTCACAGTACCTACGAGCAGTACTTC. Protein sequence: CASSHSTYEQYF.

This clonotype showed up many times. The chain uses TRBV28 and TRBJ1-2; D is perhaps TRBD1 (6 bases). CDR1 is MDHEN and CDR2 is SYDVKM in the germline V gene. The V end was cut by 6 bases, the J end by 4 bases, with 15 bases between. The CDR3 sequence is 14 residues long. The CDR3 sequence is CASSPRRGAYGYTF. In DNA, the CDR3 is TGTGCCAGCAGCCCTCGCCGGGGGGCCTATGGCTACACCTTC.